The 2 T cell receptor beta chains presented below share a single source sample, sequenced in a study of T cells in Graves' hyperthyroidism and ophthalmopathy. Amplification yielded TCR beta CDR3 regions, with RNA transcripts as the source. The study used the HTBI primer set for a first-round RT-PCR of the TCR CDR3. One entry per CDR3 protein results from TCRdb running MiXCR on the multiplex PCR reads. The sample consists of around 210,000 distinct CDR3 sequences, about 17% of them appearing once. The sample was blood. These receptors were collected from a woman in her forties or fifties with Graves' hyperthyroidism.

This clonotype was observed many times. The rearrangement joins TRBV5-1 to TRBJ2-1; tentative D call: TRBD1 (5 bases). Per germline, CDR1 SGHRS and CDR2 YFSETQ. The ends were cut back, 5 bases at V and 8 bases at J, with 14 bases in the middle. The CDR3 contains 13 residues. CDR3 nucleotides: TGCGCCAGCAGACGGCACCAAGGGGATGAGCAGTTCTTC. It specifies CASRRHQGDEQFF.

In this sample, this clonotype turned up many times. This chain connects TRBV11-3 to TRBJ2-5; 9 nucleotides line up with TRBD2. V lost 7 bases, J lost 2 bases, and 5 bases stayed unmatched. CDR3 length: 14 amino acids. In germline, CDR1 is SGHNT, CDR2 YENEEA. The CDR3 sequence is CASTRTSAQETQYF. DNA of the CDR3: TGTGCCAGCACCCGGACTAGCGCTCAAGAGACCCAGTACTTC.